The entry below gives a single TCR beta chain sequence along with its context. There is no known antigen for this receptor. No base qualities exist here, and no much larger clone lies one base off it. These data come from a study of CD8+ T cells in alopecia areata (dated by TCRdb to between 2017 and 2018). General notes on the study: The treated patients, all with moderate-to-severe alopecia areata, were enrolled in an open-label pilot trial of oral tofacitinib given at 5 to 10 mg twice daily. Patients received tofacitinib for 6 to 18 months and were then followed off drug for 6 months to check for delayed response and recurrence. To study T cell clonal expansion in alopecia areata, the researchers applied high-throughput TCRbeta sequencing to both the C3H/HeJ mouse model and human patients. On the human side, TCRbeta sequencing was run on scalp tissue and on sorted CD4+ and CD8+ peripheral blood T cells from healthy controls and from alopecia areata patients with either patchy or totalis/universalis disease. Biopsies were taken from tofacitinib-treated patients at baseline and again at 4 and 24 weeks into treatment, and several of those patients also had a later scalp biopsy. Clonality in the scalp was compared among normal scalp (n=4), patchy alopecia areata scalp (n=8), and alopecia totalis/universalis scalp (n=8). The RNA source kit depended on sample type: the PAXgene miRNA kit for fixed scalp, the miRNeasy kit for PBMCs, and the RNeasy kit for mouse skin. TCRbeta CDR3 regions were amplified by immunoSEQ multiplex PCR using 35 Vbeta forward and 13 Jbeta reverse primers.

Findings and caveats that apply to the study as a whole: Shared TCR sequences between patients were less evident than in mice, which may be partly attributable to HLA diversity in the patient population. Unlike mouse skin, which is dominated by gammadelta T cells, normal human skin has resident alphabeta T cells that are also sequenced, and this complicates analysis of the scalp TCR repertoire. Compared with normal scalp, lesional scalp, particularly in alopecia totalis/universalis, had higher clonality and more expanded CD8+ clones, which suggests antigenic drive.

The CDR3 spans 15 residues, from the cysteine through the phenylalanine. Only CDR3 DNA remains: 45 bases, in frame from the first base. The junction shows trimming of 2 bases on V and 4 bases on J, plus 12 bases between the germline ends. Reading the germline V gene gives CDR1 SGDLS and CDR2 YYNGEE. The meaning of the sample's time point label: baseline before oral tofacitinib. Lesional scalp punch biopsies and peripheral blood were collected from alopecia areata patients. After PBMCs were isolated by density centrifugation and stained for CD3, CD4 and CD8, a FACSAria was used to sort CD4+ and CD8+ T cells. Libraries were built with the immunoSEQ multiplex PCR assay. For TCR sequencing, RNA was extracted from every sample and reverse transcribed into cDNA to serve as template. SuperScript III was used to make first-strand cDNA, primed with a 2:1 mix of oligo-dT and random hexamers. A synthetic immune receptor repertoire was used to measure amplification bias, and any remaining bias was corrected computationally. In the authors' own workflow: After raw reads were preprocessed to remove errors, the CDR3 was defined following IMGT conventions as running from the conserved cysteine to phenylalanine. Clonality was computed by normalizing Shannon entropy by log2 of the number of productive unique TCRs and subtracting the result from 1. Whether scalp clones were CD4 or CD8 was inferred by matching scalp TCRbeta sequences against CD4 and CD8 repertoires sorted from blood. As stored in TCRdb, this immuneACCESS dataset retains in-frame rearrangements with V and J assigned. A fraction of the clones does not appear; measured against another copy, unresolved V genes explain less than half of the discrepancy, and the remainder lacks a known reason. V, J and clone size reflect that table, while D and trimming were determined from the DNA. The sample data list about 200,000 clones, and more than 45% of these were observed just once. The ten largest clones capture over 0.4% of the sample.

This specimen consisted of CD4+ T cells sorted from blood, obtained at week 0. In this chain, TRBV9 is recombined with TRBJ2-2, and the D gene may be TRBD1, 5 bases matching. The origin of this receptor is a human donor with alopecia areata. In nucleotide form, the sequence is TGTGCCAGCAGCGTTCAGGGATCGGGCACCGGGGAGCTGTTTTTT. The resulting protein is CASSVQGSGTGELFF.